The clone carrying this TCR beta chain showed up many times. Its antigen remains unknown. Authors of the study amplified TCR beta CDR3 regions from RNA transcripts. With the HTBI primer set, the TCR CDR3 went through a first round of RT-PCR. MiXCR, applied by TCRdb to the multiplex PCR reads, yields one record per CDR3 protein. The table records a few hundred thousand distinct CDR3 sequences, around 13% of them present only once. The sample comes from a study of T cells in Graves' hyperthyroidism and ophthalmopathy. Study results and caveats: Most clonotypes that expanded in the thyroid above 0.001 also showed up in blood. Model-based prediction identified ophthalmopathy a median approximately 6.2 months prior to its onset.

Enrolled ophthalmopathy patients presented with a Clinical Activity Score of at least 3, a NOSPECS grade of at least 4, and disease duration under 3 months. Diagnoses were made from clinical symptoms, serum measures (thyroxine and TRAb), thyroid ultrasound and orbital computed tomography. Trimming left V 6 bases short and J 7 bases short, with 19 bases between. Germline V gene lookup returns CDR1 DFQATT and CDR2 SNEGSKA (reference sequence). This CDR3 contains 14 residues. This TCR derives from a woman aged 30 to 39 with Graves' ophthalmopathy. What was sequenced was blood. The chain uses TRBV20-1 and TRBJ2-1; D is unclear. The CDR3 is CSASRRNPGNEQFF. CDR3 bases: TGCAGTGCCTCGCGACGGAATCCTGGAAATGAGCAGTTCTTC.